This T cell receptor (beta chain) was captured by sequencing in a study of shared clonotypes between healthy human individuals (dated by TCRdb to 2019 to 2021). Background on the whole study: The cohort comprised a couple of women and a few men aged 18 to 49 years. For each donor, three plates each were used for CD4 naive and CD4 memory, two plates were used for CD8 naive, and one plate was used for CD8 memory. To estimate repertoire size and how much clonotype sharing occurs between individuals, the study deeply sequenced the blood TCR repertoires of five or six healthy adults. To increase sequencing depth and limit assay-specific biases, TCR repertoire library preparation and sequencing were carried out by different laboratories using diverse techniques. Between about 0.94 and 10 billion PBMCs per donor were obtained by leukapheresis. The investigation overall reported the following: Rarefaction of sorted-subset datasets indicated incomplete sequencing despite the large sequencing depth. The small number of donors limited the genetic and exposure-history diversity represented. Compared with non-shared clonotypes, clonotypes shared by all four sorted-subset donors had higher generation probabilities. Estimated clonotype richness was generally larger for naive than for memory subsets. Based on pairwise subsampling, the degree of clonotype sharing among donors was expected to be affected by sequencing depth. When a few donors were compared, the shared fraction of clonotypes was around 4.6% for naive CD4, 3.5% to 4% for naive CD8, 2.3% for memory CD4, and 0.4% for memory CD8. Only blood was sampled, and tissue TCR repertoires likely differ from those in blood.

Healthy HIV-negative adults with no recently reported acute infections or vaccinations were included as donors. All donors were Caucasian adults living in Nashville, Tennessee, USA. CD4+ T cells were enriched by magnetic negative selection; naive cells were then positively selected on CD45RA, and the negative fraction formed the memory subset. Blood was collected by leukapheresis, and PBMCs were isolated by Ficoll-Histopaque density gradient centrifugation and then cryopreserved in liquid nitrogen vapor phase. Analytical flow cytometry was used to check the purity and quantity of each magnetically sorted T cell population. Genomic DNA was isolated from every sorted fraction and measured by UV absorbance on a Nanodrop 2000c. On this clone itself: Its antigen is currently not known. The input lacks base qualities; no much larger clone sits a single base away.

TCR CDR3 regions were amplified from genomic DNA by multiplex PCR using the deep immunoSEQ assay. Genomic DNA extracted from each cell subset was distributed evenly over all wells of several immunoSEQ 96-well plates, and each plate served as one replicate. For sorted subsets, 150 to 200 ng genomic DNA, equal to 30,000 or so T cell genomes, was loaded into each replicate PCR. The purified libraries were quantified using a Qubit 3.0 fluorometer, sized with a Bioanalyzer 2100, and then quantified again using the KAPA Library Quantification kit. Every immunoSEQ 96-well plate was sequenced on a separate single-read 150-cycle Illumina NextSeq 550 flow cell. Turning to the authors' computational methods: Because only junctional sequences without quality scores were contained in the immunoSEQ output, filtering matching that applied to full-length reads could not be performed. Sequences were annotated with PyIR, a Python wrapper for IgBLAST v1.9, using IMGT germline references to assign V/J genes and CDR3. Reads with weak V/J assignments (E-value above 1e-6), missing CDR3, stop codons, out-of-frame junctions, or ambiguous translated residues were removed. A V3J clonotype was defined by an identical inferred V gene, J gene, and CDR3 amino acid sequence. The percentage overlap between two repertoires was calculated by dividing the number of shared unique clonotypes by the size of the smaller repertoire. Richness of each repertoire was evaluated using RTK rarefaction, the Chao1 estimator, and Recon v2.1 estimates of unobserved clonotypes. For all TCRbeta clonotypes obtained by the gDNA method from a few donors, generation probabilities were computed with OLGA. TCRdb carries this immuneACCESS record with in-frame sequences only. Its versions omit some clonotypes, under half of them owing to an unresolved V gene in the studies checked, with the rest unexplained. V, J and clone size were drawn from that table, and D and trimming were deduced from the DNA. This sample has 150,000 to 200,000 clones in its table, and about 93% of those were observed once. 0.065% to 0.07% of the sample is in the top ten clones.

V and J are truncated by 7 bases and 5 bases respectively, leaving an intervening sequence of 14 bases. CDR1 SGHDN and CDR2 FVKESK are derived from the germline V gene. The cysteine opens and the phenylalanine closes a CDR3 of 13 amino acids. CDR3 DNA is the only sequence kept; it has 39 bases, read in frame from the first base. This receptor chain uses TRBV14 and TRBJ2-5; the D gene cannot be resolved beyond TRBD1 or TRBD2, each matching 5 bases. The specimen was naive CD4+ T cells sorted from blood. The cell subset or site label, read with the paper, signifies: CD45RA+ positively selected. This receptor was taken from a woman between 25 and 40 years old in good health. The CDR3 protein is CASNSRGAETQYF. The bases are TGTGCCAGCAATTCGAGGGGCGCGGAGACCCAGTACTTC.